This TCR beta chain was profiled in a study of cytomegalovirus exposure and HLA in healthy donors. Study results and caveats: TCR beta sequences reportedly predicted most subjects' HLA-A and HLA-B alleles accurately.

Germline V gene lookup returns CDR1 SNHLY and CDR2 FYNNEI. Deletions cut 7 bases from V and 5 bases from J, with 15 bases between. This CDR3 is 15 amino acids long. As to this clone: Antigen specificity is unknown.

In the PCR, 60 Vbeta and 13 Jbeta primers were used. The protocol was immunoSEQ multiplex PCR, while the TCRdb copy is restricted to in-frame clones and leaves out a portion. The data hold about 230,000 clones, with roughly 84% observed a single time. This clonotype was obtained from a human donor in good health. The specimen was PBMCs. The chain combines TRBV2 with TRBJ1-6, with D unresolved. CDR3 protein: CASTAATVNNSPLHF. The CDR3 bases are TGTGCCAGCACCGCAGCTACAGTAAATAATTCACCCCTCCACTTT.